The T cell receptor (beta chain) under discussion was sequenced for a study of cytomegalovirus exposure and HLA in healthy donors. In regard to this clone: Its antigen is undetermined.

Germline V gene lookup returns CDR1 SGDLS and CDR2 YYNGEE. The CDR3 runs 16 residues. Trimming at V came to 4 bases and at J to 3 bases, leaving 13 bases not matched to a gene. Broader study findings: There were reportedly fewer N-insertions in an Asian-associated ancestry cluster than the approximately 630-donor mean, in a later analysis. Presence/absence analyses assumed roughly uniform sequencing depth across donors. The authors excluded some V segments, including TRBV6-2 and TRBV6-3, as indistinguishable.

13 Jbeta primers and 60 Vbeta primers were used for the PCR. Original analysis: Later, roughly 86 million unique TCR beta chains were counted in an analysis, and roughly 11 million of them were shared. The data were produced by immunoSEQ multiplex PCR, yet TCRdb's version contains in-frame clones alone and is incomplete. V and J calls and clone size come straight from that table; D and trimming were deduced from the DNA. The profile covers under 95,000 clones, with roughly 80% appearing a single time and roughly 1.9% taken by the ten largest. The gene calls are TRBV9 and TRBJ2-7, with 7 positions matching TRBD1. Material: PBMCs. This TCR came from a boy aged 5 to 17 in good health and CMV-seronegative. CDR3 loop: CASSPTNRGTVYEQYF. The CDR3 coding sequence is TGTGCCAGCAGCCCTACTAACAGGGGCACCGTCTACGAGCAGTACTTC. Full variable domain (missing parts from reference TRBV9 and TRBJ2-7): DSGVTQTPKHLITATGQRVTLRCSPRSGDLSVYWYQQSLDQGLQFLIQYYNGEERAKGNILERFSAQQFPDLHSELNLSSLELGDSALYFCASSPTNRGTVYEQYFGPGTRLTVT.